A selection of T cell receptor beta chains follows, all from one sample in a study of OX40 agonist ivuxolimab in advanced cancers. Sequenced by immunoSEQ multiplex PCR; TCRdb stores in-frame clones only, minus some. Of tens of thousands of clones in the sample, 75% to 90% were seen once. The sample here was CD4+ or CD8+ T cells sorted from blood, taken in a trial of the OX40 agonist ivuxolimab. These receptor sequences come from an adult with an advanced solid tumor such as melanoma, head and neck, liver or kidney cancer. CDR3s include the opening cysteine and the closing phenylalanine or tryptophan. Each record gives: J gene, D gene, V gene, clone size, CDR3 protein, CDR3 DNA. The D gene is left open where the match is weak. Size is omitted from some rows. Given values are once, few, many or a class for expanded clones.

j_gene: TRBJ1-2
d_gene: -
v_gene: TRBV7-2
abundance: -
CDR3aa: CASSPVGGPSYGYTF
CDR3nt: TGTGCCAGCAGCCCCGTGGGGGGGCCCTCATATGGCTACACCTTC

j_gene: TRBJ1-2
d_gene: TRBD1
v_gene: TRBV13
abundance: -
CDR3aa: CASSFSGTGWNYGYTF
CDR3nt: TGTGCCAGCAGCTTTTCCGGGACAGGGTGGAATTATGGCTACACCTTC

j_gene: TRBJ1-4
d_gene: -
v_gene: TRBV5-6
abundance: -
CDR3aa: CASSLIGVEEKLFF
CDR3nt: TGTGCCAGCAGCTTGATTGGGGTAGAGGAAAAACTGTTTTTT

j_gene: TRBJ2-1
d_gene: TRBD2
v_gene: TRBV30
abundance: -
CDR3aa: CAWTSGTYNEQFF
CDR3nt: TGTGCCTGGACTAGCGGTACCTACAATGAGCAGTTCTTC

j_gene: TRBJ2-1
d_gene: -
v_gene: TRBV11-2
abundance: -
CDR3aa: CASSSRLSYNEQFF
CDR3nt: TGTGCCAGCAGCTCCAGACTCTCCTACAATGAGCAGTTCTTC

j_gene: TRBJ2-3
d_gene: -
v_gene: TRBV29-1
abundance: -
CDR3aa: CSVEDLDTQYF
CDR3nt: TGCAGCGTTGAAGATCTAGATACGCAGTATTTT

j_gene: TRBJ1-1
d_gene: -
v_gene: TRBV28
abundance: -
CDR3aa: CASSLRFEAFF
CDR3nt: TGTGCCAGCAGTTTACGGTTTGAAGCTTTCTTT

j_gene: TRBJ1-5
d_gene: -
v_gene: TRBV19
abundance: -
CDR3aa: CASSSAPRKNQPQHF
CDR3nt: TGTGCCAGTAGTTCCGCTCCCCGAAAAAATCAGCCCCAGCATTTT

j_gene: TRBJ1-1
d_gene: -
v_gene: TRBV4-1
abundance: few
CDR3aa: CASSQAVRNTEAFF
CDR3nt: TGCGCCAGCAGCCAAGCGGTCCGGAACACTGAAGCTTTCTTT

j_gene: TRBJ2-7
d_gene: -
v_gene: TRBV5-1
abundance: -
CDR3aa: CASSPESREQYF
CDR3nt: TGCGCCAGCAGCCCGGAGAGTCGGGAGCAGTACTTC

j_gene: TRBJ1-4
d_gene: TRBD1
v_gene: TRBV29-1
abundance: -
CDR3aa: CSAQGRQGFIEKLFF
CDR3nt: TGCAGCGCTCAGGGACGACAGGGTTTTATTGAAAAACTGTTTTTT

j_gene: TRBJ1-5
d_gene: -
v_gene: TRBV19
abundance: -
CDR3aa: CASSIGDGGRNQPQHF
CDR3nt: TGTGCCAGTAGTATAGGGGACGGCGGTCGCAATCAGCCCCAGCATTTT

j_gene: TRBJ1-1
d_gene: TRBD1
v_gene: TRBV10-3
abundance: -
CDR3aa: CAIKGGPGGTEAFF
CDR3nt: TGTGCCATCAAGGGCGGTCCAGGGGGCACTGAAGCTTTCTTT